A selection of T cell receptor beta chains follows, all from one sample in a study of EBV T-cell therapy then PD-1 blockade in nasopharyngeal carcinoma. Which antigens these TCRs recognize remains unknown. Using immunoSEQ multiplex PCR, the repertoire was profiled, and TCRdb retains in-frame clones only, with some absent. The table has 24,000 or so clones, approximately 87% seen once. Sample: CD8+ T cells from blood, taken at roughly day 65 from a patient whose treatment included autologous EBV-specific T cells and nivolumab. The receptors originated from a man aged 40-49 years with nasopharyngeal carcinoma. Each CDR3 is given with its conserved first and last residue. The D gene is left open where the match is weak. The size entry is marked missing in some rows and otherwise reads once, few, many or a size class.

V	D	size	J	length	CDR3	DNA
TRBV6-5	TRBD1	NA	TRBJ1-2	14	CASSLGQGRGGYTF	TGTGCCAGCAGCCTCGGACAGGGACGAGGTGGCTACACCTTC
TRBV6-4	TRBD1	NA	TRBJ1-1	16	CASSERAGQGNTEAFF	TGTGCCAGCAGTGAGCGGGCCGGACAGGGGAACACTGAAGCTTTCTTT
TRBV6-6	NA	NA	TRBJ1-6	15	CASRQSSSYNSPLHF	TGTGCCAGCAGGCAGAGTAGCTCCTATAATTCACCCCTCCACTTT
TRBV12-3/TRBV12-4	NA	NA	TRBJ2-7	13	CASSWTGAYEQYF	TGTGCCAGCAGTTGGACGGGGGCCTACGAGCAGTACTTC
TRBV24-1	NA	NA	TRBJ1-1	11	CATSAGAAAFF	TGTGCCACCAGTGCAGGGGCTGCGGCTTTCTTT
TRBV5-5	TRBD1	once	TRBJ2-2	20	CASSLRSLRDRVHDTGELFF	TGTGCCAGCAGCCTCCGATCACTCCGGGACAGGGTTCATGACACCGGGGAGCTGTTTTTT
TRBV27	NA	once	TRBJ1-1	14	CASSSRPGGTEAFF	TGTGCCAGCAGTTCCCGCCCAGGAGGTACTGAAGCTTTCTTT
TRBV11-2	NA	NA	TRBJ2-7	13	CASSYGVSYEQYF	TGTGCCAGCAGCTATGGCGTCTCCTACGAGCAGTACTTC
TRBV4-3	NA	NA	TRBJ2-4	16	CASSQDSRLAKNIQYF	TGCGCCAGCAGCCAAGATAGCAGATTAGCCAAAAACATTCAGTACTTC
TRBV27	NA	NA	TRBJ2-7	16	CASSARLIQGGYEQYF	TGTGCCAGCAGTGCCCGACTTATCCAGGGTGGGTACGAGCAGTACTTC
TRBV9	TRBD2	NA	TRBJ2-1	15	CASSVGGGAVNEQFF	TGTGCCAGCAGCGTAGGCGGGGGGGCTGTCAATGAGCAGTTCTTC
TRBV27	NA	NA	TRBJ1-6	14	CASSFSSYNSPLHF	TGTGCCAGCAGTTTCTCGAGTTATAATTCACCCCTCCACTTT
TRBV9	NA	NA	TRBJ2-2	13	CASSRDLARELFF	TGTGCCAGCAGCCGGGACTTAGCTCGGGAGCTGTTTTTT
TRBV27	TRBD1	NA	TRBJ2-5	13	CASSTRGPETQYF	TGTGCCAGCAGTACCAGGGGGCCAGAGACCCAGTACTTC
TRBV5-1	NA	NA	TRBJ2-1	15	CASSLTPDFYNEQFF	TGCGCCAGCAGCTTAACCCCGGACTTCTACAATGAGCAGTTCTTC
TRBV4-1	NA	NA	TRBJ2-5	15	CASSYGGGAELSQYF	TGCGCCAGCAGCTACGGCGGGGGCGCGGAGTTGTCCCAGTACTTC
TRBV6-5	NA	NA	TRBJ2-7	14	CASSYGGTAYEQYF	TGTGCCAGCAGTTACGGAGGGACAGCCTACGAGCAGTACTTC
TRBV11-3	TRBD2	once	TRBJ2-4	20	CASSSNQPPPGGLAKNIQYF	TGTGCCAGCAGCTCAAACCAACCCCCCCCGGGGGGACTAGCCAAAAACATTCAGTACTTC
TRBV27	TRBD2	NA	TRBJ2-3	14	CAATSGGAGDTQYF	TGTGCCGCTACTAGCGGGGGGGCGGGGGATACGCAGTATTTT
TRBV9	NA	NA	TRBJ2-3	14	CASSPGTRRDTQYF	TGTGCCAGCAGCCCCGGGACTCGACGGGATACGCAGTATTTT
TRBV3-1/TRBV3-2	NA	NA	TRBJ1-1	14	CASSQALVNTEAFF	TGTGCCAGCAGCCAAGCTTTAGTGAACACTGAAGCTTTCTTT
TRBV6-6	NA	NA	TRBJ1-1	15	CASSYSIRGDTEAFF	TGTGCCAGCAGTTACTCGATTAGGGGGGACACTGAAGCTTTCTTT
TRBV4-3	NA	NA	TRBJ2-7	15	CASSQDLMQGYEQYF	TGCGCCAGCAGCCAAGATCTCATGCAGGGCTACGAGCAGTACTTC